This T cell receptor (beta chain) was retrieved from a study of blood T cells in healthy people across ages. The CDR3 sequence is 14 residues long. V shed 7 bases, J shed 5 bases, and the junction held 8 bases outside the gene matches. The sample holds one count of this clonotype. For the second PCR, which ran for about 6 to 11 cycles, a sample-barcoded 5' primer and a J-beta primer mix were used. TCRdb fed the 5' RACE reads into MiXCR, producing one record per CDR3 protein. The sample has roughly 1,700,000 distinct CDR3 sequences; 28% are singletons. This sequence originates from a woman aged 30 to 39 in good health. The chain combines TRBV12-3 or TRBV12-4 with TRBJ2-1; 7 bases map to TRBD2. The sample comprised blood. The CDR3 bases are TGTGCCAGCAATGACTCGGGGGGAAACAATGAGCAGTTCTTC. It is translated as CASNDSGGNNEQFF.